The clone carrying this T cell receptor (beta chain) was found once. Trimming took off 1 base at V and 3 bases at J, with 7 bases between the two ends. The length of the CDR3 is 15 residues. Per germline, CDR1 SGHVS and CDR2 FQNEAQ. The data derive from a study of blood T cell repertoires in COVID-19. On the study more broadly: Samples taken during acute and convalescent COVID-19 were collected in the United States, Italy and Spain. T cells, B-cell-depleted T cells, or PBMCs provided the cDNA or gDNA that served as material.

In the original analysis: Nucleated cell counts were estimated from reference gene primer amplification. The table came from immunoSEQ multiplex PCR; TCRdb's copy has only in-frame clones and leaves some out. V, J and clone size reflect that table, while D and trimming were determined from the DNA. Here the sample spans some 25,000 clones, around 94% being singletons. Sequenced: peripheral blood. The J gene is TRBJ2-6, the V gene TRBV7-8, with D unresolved. This TCR was recovered from a woman between 45 and 60 years old with active COVID-19. DNA for the CDR3: TGTGCCAGCAGCTTAGTGTTCGGTGGGGCCAACGTCCTGACTTTC. Its protein is CASSLVFGGANVLTF. Complete variable domain (other parts from reference TRBV7-8 and TRBJ2-6): GAGVSQSPRYKVAKRGQDVALRCDPISGHVSLFWYQQALGQGPEFLTYFQNEAQLDKSGLPSDRFFAERPEGSVSTLKIQRTQQEDSAVYLCASSLVFGGANVLTFGAGSRLTVL.